The 30 T cell receptor beta chains listed next were all sequenced from one sample in a study of response to subunit inactivated influenza vaccine (dated by TCRdb to 2016 to 2018). Libraries came from RT-PCR. Data came from an Illumina HiSeq 2500. TCRdb reworked the public reads: Q25 trimming with fastp, MiXCR clone assembly, productive beta chains retained. Each CDR3 protein gets just one entry, which takes the most common genes and DNA from the rows behind it. The sample profile shows about 650,000 distinct CDR3 sequences; less than 20% of them were found once. In total, the top ten clones hold roughly 12% of the sample. The input for sequencing was PBMCs from blood, taken approximately 12 days after vaccination. The origin of the receptors is a man aged 45 to 65 who received an inactivated influenza vaccine. Donor details come from another sample of the same person, matched by shared clones.

This clonotype turned up a few times. The chain carries TRBV6-6 and TRBJ1-3, with D possibly TRBD1 on 5 matching bases. CDR3 length equals 13 residues. Trimming pared 1 base from V and 8 bases from J, leaving 9 bases between. In germline, CDR1 is MNHNY, CDR2 SVGAGI (reference sequence). The CDR3, as DNA: TGTGCCAGCAGTTACTACGCGGGGGACACCATATATTTT. Its protein is CASSYYAGDTIYF.

This clonotype has only a few counts. This sequence joins TRBV10-3 and TRBJ2-7; D is unresolved. The CDR3 runs to 12 residues. The germline V gene has CDR1 ENHRY and CDR2 SYGVKD. Between the trimmed V and J ends, which lost 2 bases and 3 bases, there was a span of 5 bases. The CDR3 bases are TGTGCCATCAGTGAGGAGCGCTACGAGCAGTACTTC. Protein sequence: CAISEERYEQYF.

This chain uses TRBV21-1 with TRBJ2-7; TRBD1 is the table's D call and was not checked against the DNA. TRBV21-1 is an annotated pseudogene. The CDR3 runs to 16 residues. The CDR3 loop is CASSKVTGVGPYEQYF. The CDR3 region has the DNA TGTGCCAGCAGCAAAGTGACAGGGGTCGGTCCCTACGAGCAGTACTTC.

The rearrangement joins TRBV9 to TRBJ2-3; D is perhaps TRBD2 (5 bases). Between the trimmed V and J ends, which lost 1 base and 2 bases, there was a span of 11 bases. CDR1 is SGDLS, CDR2 YYNGEE, per germline. The CDR3 extends over 15 amino acids. The CDR3 sequence is CASSVQAALTDTQYF. The CDR3 DNA sequence: TGTGCCAGCAGCGTACAAGCGGCCCTCACAGATACGCAGTATTTT.

The CDR3 DNA reads TGCAGCGCCCAAGGGGTCACGAACACTGAAGCTTTCTTT. It codes for CSAQGVTNTEAFF. This sequence joins TRBV29-1 and TRBJ1-1, with D maybe TRBD1 (5 bases). Trimming shortened V by 7 bases and J by 1 base, and 13 bases separated the two germline ends. CDR1 and CDR2 from the germline V gene are SQVTM and ANQGSEA. This CDR3 region has 13 residues.

This clonotype was observed a few times. CDR3 in DNA: TGTGCCATCACCCGGGATCCCCCTAATTCACCCCTCCACTTT. Protein: CAITRDPPNSPLHF. The V gene is TRBV10-3, the J gene TRBJ1-6; D unresolved. This CDR3 comprises 14 residues. Deletions cut 7 bases from V and 6 bases from J, with 13 bases between. Per germline, CDR1 ENHRY and CDR2 SYGVKD.

There are a few counts of this clonotype. The V call is TRBV20-1, the J call TRBJ2-1; D possibly corresponds to TRBD1 (7 bases). This CDR3 comprises 19 residues. Germline V gene data show CDR1 as DFQATT and CDR2 as SNEGSKA (reference sequence). The V and J ends lost 5 bases and 2 bases respectively, with 28 bases between them. DNA for the CDR3: TGCAGTGCTCGACAGAGGAGGACAGGAGGGAGTGGCACCTACAATGAGCAGTTCTTC. Protein: CSARQRRTGGSGTYNEQFF.

The rearrangement joins TRBV6-2 or TRBV6-3 to TRBJ2-7, with D maybe TRBD1 (6 bases). V lost 2 bases, J lost 1 base, and 21 bases lay in between. The CDR3 consists of 18 residues. Looked up from germline, CDR1 is MNHEY and CDR2 is SVGEGT. The CDR3 sequence: CASSYPTGRRGFSYEQYF. CDR3 DNA: TGTGCCAGCAGTTACCCCACCGGGCGCAGGGGTTTTTCCTACGAGCAGTACTTC.

The V call is TRBV29-1, the J call TRBJ1-2, with 7 bases lining up with TRBD1. Germline CDR1 is SQVTM and CDR2 is ANQGSEA. The CDR3 length is 12 residues. After removal of 2 bases from V and 7 bases from J, the junction contained 4 bases not matched to a gene. The CDR3 reads CSVEKGALGYTF. DNA of the CDR3: TGCAGCGTTGAAAAGGGGGCGCTTGGCTACACCTTC.

This clonotype was counted only a few times. The chain carries TRBV7-8 and TRBJ2-3; tentatively, D is TRBD2 (6 bases). CDR3 size: 13 residues. The V gene lost 7 bases and the J gene lost 5 bases, with 13 bases spanning the gap. Germline V gene data show CDR1 as SGHVS and CDR2 as FQNEAQ. The CDR3 region has the DNA TGTGCCAGCACTCCTCGGCGGGAAGATACGCAGTATTTT. Translating it yields CASTPRREDTQYF.

This clonotype was detected only a few times. The V gene is TRBV5-1, the J gene TRBJ2-7; a possible D gene is TRBD2 (5 bases). Per the germline V gene, CDR1 is SGHRS and CDR2 is YFSETQ. This CDR3 spans 13 amino acids. V dropped 0 bases and J dropped 12 bases, with 16 bases sitting between them. Here the CDR3 reads CASSLERRDQRYF. DNA for the CDR3: TGCGCCAGCAGCTTGGAACGTCGGGATCAACGGTACTTC.

V gene TRBV7-2 combines with J gene TRBJ2-1; 9 bases agree with TRBD1. Trimming at V came to 4 bases and at J to 7 bases, leaving 8 bases not matched to a gene. The CDR3 contains 15 residues. CDR1 and CDR2 from the germline V gene are SGHTA and FQGNSA. CDR3 nucleotides: TGTGCCAGCAGCTCACAGGGGGCGGGGGTTAATGAGCAGTTCTTC. Translating it yields CASSSQGAGVNEQFF.

The rearrangement links TRBV27 to TRBJ1-1; 9 bases match TRBD1. Germline values: CDR1 MNHEY, CDR2 SMNVEV (reference sequence). V trimming: 6 bases; J trimming: 4 bases; junction bases outside the gene matches: 15. The CDR3 is 17 amino acids. The CDR3 here is CASRAPGQGFMGTEAFF. The CDR3 bases are TGTGCCAGCAGGGCCCCGGGACAGGGTTTCATGGGCACTGAAGCTTTCTTT.

CDR3 in amino acids: CASSLLVLQGSGANVLTF. CDR3 nucleotides: TGTGCCAGCAGCTTATTGGTTCTACAGGGCTCTGGGGCCAACGTCCTGACTTTC. V and J are TRBV11-2 and TRBJ2-6; possibly TRBD1 for D (6 bases). The V gene lost 2 bases and the J gene lost 0 bases, with 14 bases spanning the gap. There are 18 residues in the CDR3. Germline V lookup: CDR1 SGHAT, CDR2 FQNNGV.

This sequence joins TRBV6-2 or TRBV6-3 and TRBJ1-5; D uncertain. The V end lost 0 bases, the J end lost 7 bases, and 10 bases lay between the germline ends. Germline assignment: CDR1 MNHEY and CDR2 SVGEGT. The CDR3 is 14 amino acids. The CDR3 DNA sequence: TGTGCCAGCAGTTACTCAGCGCAGAAACAGCCCCAGCATTTT. This sequence encodes CASSYSAQKQPQHF.

V and J are TRBV6-2 or TRBV6-3 and TRBJ2-3, with 11 positions matching TRBD2. V lost 4 bases and J lost 6; bases outside the gene matches: 6. The germline CDR1 and CDR2 sequences are MNHEY and SVGEGT. The CDR3 consists of 15 residues. The CDR3 region has the DNA TGTGCCAGCAGTTCGACTAGCGGGGATTGGGATACGCAGTATTTT. Its protein is CASSSTSGDWDTQYF.

In this sample, this clonotype turned up a few times. V is TRBV10-3 and J is TRBJ2-7; no definite D call. V gave up 3 bases and J gave up 4 bases, with 10 bases separating them. The germline V gene has CDR1 ENHRY and CDR2 SYGVKD. The CDR3 runs to 13 residues. This CDR3 is CAISDRQYYEQYF. As DNA, the CDR3 is TGTGCCATCAGTGACAGGCAGTATTACGAGCAGTACTTC.

The chain combines TRBV27 with TRBJ2-1; 12 nucleotides align to TRBD2. The CDR3 has 16 amino acids. After removal of 1 base from V and 10 bases from J, the junction contained 8 bases not matched to a gene. The germline V gene has CDR1 MNHEY and CDR2 SMNVEV (reference sequence). The CDR3 protein is CASSLWASGRAPEQFF. CDR3 DNA: TGTGCCAGCAGTTTATGGGCTAGCGGGAGGGCTCCCGAGCAGTTCTTC.

In nucleotides, the CDR3 is TGTGCCAGCAGCGTAGACGCAGGGGGCTCAGATACGCAGTATTTT. This codes for CASSVDAGGSDTQYF. The chain is built from TRBV9 and TRBJ2-3, with 8 bases identical to TRBD1. Germline CDR1 reads SGDLS; CDR2 reads YYNGEE. The CDR3 has 15 amino acids. The J segment lost 4 bases and the V segment lost 0 bases, leaving 4 bases of the junction unmatched. The full variable domain, its missing parts supplied by reference TRBV9 and TRBJ2-3, is DSGVTQTPKHLITATGQRVTLRCSPRSGDLSVYWYQQSLDQGLQFLIQYYNGEERAKGNILERFSAQQFPDLHSELNLSSLELGDSALYFCASSVDAGGSDTQYFGPGTRLTVL.

A few counts support this clonotype. This chain connects TRBV20-1 to TRBJ1-1; TRBD1 matches at 7 bases. The germline gives CDR1 DFQATT, CDR2 SNEGSKA (reference sequence). J lost 5 bases, V lost 2 bases, and 8 bases had no gene match. CDR3 length: 14 residues. The CDR3 loop is CSARKTGLRTEAFF. CDR3 nucleotides: TGCAGTGCTAGAAAGACAGGGTTGAGAACTGAAGCTTTCTTT.

This clonotype was detected ten times or more. The rearrangement joins TRBV5-1 to TRBJ2-7; perhaps TRBD1 as D (6 bases). The germline V gene has CDR1 SGHRS and CDR2 YFSETQ. The V end was cut by 1 base, the J end by 6 bases, with 14 bases between. The CDR3 sequence is 14 residues long. The CDR3 loop is CASSLLAGDGEQYF. CDR3 sequence (DNA): TGCGCCAGCAGCTTGCTAGCAGGGGATGGCGAGCAGTACTTC.

This clonotype has just a few counts. The J gene is TRBJ2-1, the V gene TRBV4-1, with no clear D. CDR3 length: 18 amino acids. V was pared by 1 base and J by 0 bases, with 16 bases between. Germline CDR1 is MGHRA and CDR2 is YSYEKL. This CDR3 reads CASSQVPWVPGSYNEQFF. The CDR3 DNA sequence: TGCGCCAGCAGCCAAGTCCCATGGGTCCCGGGCTCCTACAATGAGCAGTTCTTC.

This clonotype was observed a handful of times. This chain connects TRBV5-6 to TRBJ2-1; no clear D. V lost 4 bases, J lost 7 bases, and 18 bases lay in between. Germline V gene sequence: CDR1 SGHDT, CDR2 YYEEEE. The CDR3 runs 15 residues. The CDR3 spells CASSKGYRPENEQFF. Here the CDR3 DNA reads TGTGCCAGCAGCAAGGGATACCGCCCGGAGAATGAGCAGTTCTTC.

This clonotype was counted only a few times. This chain links TRBV12-3 or TRBV12-4 with TRBJ1-6; D is perhaps TRBD1 (6 bases). The CDR3 is made up of 14 amino acids. Trimming removed 5 bases from V and 10 bases from J, with 15 bases in between. CDR3 coding DNA: TGTGCCAGCAGTCCGACAGGAGGAAGATCACCCCTCCACTTT. As protein: CASSPTGGRSPLHF.

The rearrangement links TRBV20-1 to TRBJ2-5, with D perhaps TRBD1 (5 bases). Per germline, CDR1 DFQATT and CDR2 SNEGSKA (reference sequence). V shed 2 bases and J shed 2 bases, with 15 bases lying between them. The CDR3 runs to 15 residues. CDR3 DNA: TGCAGTGCTAGAAACCCGACAGACGTACAAGAGACCCAGTACTTC. Protein: CSARNPTDVQETQYF.

This clonotype was counted at least ten times. The genes are TRBV25-1 and TRBJ2-1; D not certain. This CDR3 is built from 12 residues. Trimming took off 4 bases at V and 9 bases at J, with 10 bases between the two ends. Per germline, CDR1 MGHDK and CDR2 SYGVNS. Written as DNA, the CDR3 is TGTGCCAGCAGTGTTGGGATGATTGAGCAGTTCTTC. This gives the protein CASSVGMIEQFF.

This clonotype was counted only a few times. This chain joins TRBV30 and TRBJ2-4, with 14 bases identical to TRBD2. Germline V gives CDR1 GTSNPN, CDR2 SVGIG (reference sequence). CDR3 size: 16 residues. Losses at the gene ends were 3 bases for V and 8 bases for J; bases not matched to a gene: 9. CDR3 bases: TGTGCCTGGAGAGATCCGGGACTAGCGGGAGTAGACATTCAGTACTTC. This sequence encodes CAWRDPGLAGVDIQYF. The full variable domain, its missing parts supplied by reference TRBV30 and TRBJ2-4, is SQTIHQWPATLVQPVGSPLSLECTVEGTSNPNLYWYRQAAGRGLQLLFYSVGIGQISSEVPQNLSASRPQDRQFILSSKKLLLSDSGFYLCAWRDPGLAGVDIQYFGAGTRLSVL.

V usage is TRBV20-1 and J usage is TRBJ1-1; unclear D gene. From germline, CDR1 is DFQATT and CDR2 SNEGSKA (reference sequence). V was cut by 0 bases and J by 1 base, with 6 bases left in between. This CDR3 comprises 13 residues. CDR3 nucleotide sequence: TGCAGTGCTAGAGATGCCGGGAACACTGAAGCTTTCTTT. Translated, it gives CSARDAGNTEAFF.

This clonotype was seen more than once but under ten times. The J gene is TRBJ2-5, the V gene TRBV10-3; perhaps TRBD1 as D (6 bases). The germline CDR1 and CDR2 sequences are ENHRY and SYGVKD. This CDR3 has 15 residues. V was cut by 4 bases and J by 2 bases, with 14 bases left in between. The chain's CDR3 is CAISAGATHQETQYF. CDR3 in DNA: TGTGCCATCAGTGCAGGGGCGACACATCAAGAGACCCAGTACTTC.

This clonotype was seen only a few times. The V call is TRBV29-1, the J call TRBJ1-1, with D possibly being TRBD1 (6 bases). This CDR3 comprises 12 residues. The germline CDR1 and CDR2 sequences are SQVTM and ANQGSEA. The ends were cut back, 6 bases at V and 0 bases at J, with 8 bases in the middle. Here the CDR3 reads CSVGGVNTEAFF. CDR3 nucleotide sequence: TGCAGCGTAGGGGGGGTGAACACTGAAGCTTTCTTT.